This T cell receptor (beta chain) was sequenced in a study of OX40 agonist ivuxolimab in advanced cancers. Comments on this clone: A junction end diverges from the germline sequence, so it may reflect a read error.

This CDR3 spans 13 amino acids. Germline V gives CDR1 MNHEY, CDR2 SVGAGI. Sequenced by immunoSEQ multiplex PCR; TCRdb stores in-frame clones only, minus some. The sample has about 27,000 clones, roughly 86% seen once. The TCR was taken from an adult with an advanced solid tumor such as melanoma, head and neck, liver or kidney cancer. This material consisted of CD4+ or CD8+ T cells sorted from blood, taken in a trial of the OX40 agonist ivuxolimab. The V and J genes are TRBV6-5 and TRBJ2-7; 8 positions agree with TRBD1. The CDR3 reads CASSYSRGQELNF. CDR3 in DNA: TGTGCCAGCAGTTACTCGAGGGGACAGGAGCTGAACTTC.